This TCR beta chain was documented in a study of shared clonotypes between healthy human individuals. Trimming stripped 6 bases from V and 5 bases from J, with 16 bases between. Germline V gives CDR1 MNHEY, CDR2 SMNVEV (reference sequence). The CDR3 consists of 15 residues. Replicate PCRs for sorted subsets used around 200 ng DNA; this equaled tens of thousands of T cell genomes. TCRdb's copy holds only in-frame clones and misses some; the assay was immunoSEQ multiplex PCR. This sample has around 510,000 clones, with about 96% found just once. Overall study results and limits: Rarefaction gave evidence that sorted-subset sequencing remained incomplete despite large depth. A reduction in generation probabilities was seen for non-shared clonotypes relative to those shared by all four donors.

This clone was observed a single time. Its specificity is unknown. Sample: naive CD4+ T cells sorted from blood. Specified subset: CD45RA+ positively selected. The receptor comes from a woman in her twenties or thirties in good health. The chain joins TRBV27 to TRBJ1-4, with D maybe TRBD1 (5 bases). The CDR3 is CASRAGGTRNEKLFF. CDR3 sequence (DNA): TGTGCCAGCAGGGCAGGAGGGACCCGCAATGAAAAACTGTTTTTT. The full variable domain, with the rest looked up from reference TRBV27 and TRBJ1-4, is EAQVTQNPRYLITVTGKKLTVTCSQNMNHEYMSWYRQDPGLGLRQIYYSMNVEVTDKGDVPEGYKVSRKEKRNFPLILESPSPNQTSLYFCASRAGGTRNEKLFFGSGTQLSVL.